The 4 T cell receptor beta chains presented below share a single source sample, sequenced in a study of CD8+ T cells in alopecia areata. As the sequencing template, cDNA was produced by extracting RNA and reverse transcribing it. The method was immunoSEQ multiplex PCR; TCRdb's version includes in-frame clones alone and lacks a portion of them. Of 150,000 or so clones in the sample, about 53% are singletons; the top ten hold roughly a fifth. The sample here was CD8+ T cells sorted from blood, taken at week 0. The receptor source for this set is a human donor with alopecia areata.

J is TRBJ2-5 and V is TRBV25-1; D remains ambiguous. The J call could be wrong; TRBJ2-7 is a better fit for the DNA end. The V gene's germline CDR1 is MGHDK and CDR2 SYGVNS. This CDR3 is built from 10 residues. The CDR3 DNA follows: TGTGCCAGCAGTAGCTACGAGCAGTACTTC. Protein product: CASSSYEQYF.

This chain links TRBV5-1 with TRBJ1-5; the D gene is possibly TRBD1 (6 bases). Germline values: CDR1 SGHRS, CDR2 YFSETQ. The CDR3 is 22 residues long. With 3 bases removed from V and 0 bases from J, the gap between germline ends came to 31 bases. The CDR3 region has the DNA TGCGCCAGCAGCTGCCAACAGGGATCGCCGCGGCATCGGGTCTATAGCAATCAGCCCCAGCATTTT. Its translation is CASSCQQGSPRHRVYSNQPQHF.

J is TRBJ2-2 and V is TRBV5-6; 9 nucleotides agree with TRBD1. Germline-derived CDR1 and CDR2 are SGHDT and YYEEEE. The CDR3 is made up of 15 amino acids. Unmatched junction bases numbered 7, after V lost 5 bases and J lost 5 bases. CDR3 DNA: TGTGCCAGCAGTTACGGGACAGGGTTAACCGGGGAGCTGTTTTTT. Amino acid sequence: CASSYGTGLTGELFF.

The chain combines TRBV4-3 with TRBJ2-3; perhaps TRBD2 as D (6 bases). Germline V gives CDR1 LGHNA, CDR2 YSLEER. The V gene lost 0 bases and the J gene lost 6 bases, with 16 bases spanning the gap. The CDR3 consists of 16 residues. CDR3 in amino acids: CASSQEGQVGGDTQYF. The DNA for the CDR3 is TGCGCCAGCAGCCAAGAAGGGCAAGTTGGGGGGGATACGCAGTATTTT.